This T cell receptor beta chain comes out of a study of chemoradiotherapy in HPV16-positive cancers. Study-wide points: HPV-responsive T-cell expansion during chemoradiotherapy was linked to improved recurrence-free survival in HPV16-positive patients. During treatment, candidate HPV-specific clones and E7-related motifs expanded in tumor.

CDR1 is SGHRS and CDR2 is YFSETQ in the germline V gene. The CDR3 spans 15 residues. Trimming cost V 1 base and J 1 base; bases outside gene matches: 1. This clone is a singleton in its sample. Its antigen is still unknown. TCRdb's table, derived via immunoSEQ multiplex PCR, lists solely in-frame clones and lacks some. The table lists roughly 19,000 clones, more than 70% of them singletons, with 2% to 2.5% in the top ten. The sample consisted of blood, taken from a patient who underwent chemoradiotherapy. The TCR sequence derives from a human donor with HPV-associated anogenital cancer. The genes are TRBV5-1 and TRBJ2-3; TRBD2 agrees at 9 bases. The CDR3 loop reads CASSLLAGGTDTQYF. In nucleotides, the CDR3 is TGCGCCAGCAGCTTGTTAGCGGGGGGCACAGATACGCAGTATTTT.